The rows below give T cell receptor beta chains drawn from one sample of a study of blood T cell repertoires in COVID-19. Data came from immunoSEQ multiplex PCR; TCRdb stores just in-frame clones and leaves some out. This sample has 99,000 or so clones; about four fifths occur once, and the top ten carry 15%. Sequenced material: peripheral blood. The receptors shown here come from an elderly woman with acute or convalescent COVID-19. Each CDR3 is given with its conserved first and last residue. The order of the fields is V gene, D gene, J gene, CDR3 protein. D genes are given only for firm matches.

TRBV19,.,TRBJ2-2,CASSTHKRRTGELFF
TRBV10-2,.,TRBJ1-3,CASGESGNTIYF
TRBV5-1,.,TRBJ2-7,CASSNAGSNEQYF
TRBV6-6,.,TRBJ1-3,CASNPGQSGGNTIYF
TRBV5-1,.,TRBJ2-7,CASSLWPVNSYEQYF
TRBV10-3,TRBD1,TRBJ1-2,CAISSDRDYGYTF
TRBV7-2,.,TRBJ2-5,CASSFSQETQYF
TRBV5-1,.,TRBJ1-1,CASSQGDKNTEAFF
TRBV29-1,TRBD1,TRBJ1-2,CSVRDREISGYTF
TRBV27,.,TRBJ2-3,CASSGPGGVWEDTQYF
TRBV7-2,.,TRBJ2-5,CASSSSGRGEETQYF
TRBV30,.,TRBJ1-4,CAWDSGHNEKLFF
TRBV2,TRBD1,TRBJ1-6,CASSEDRGRFSPLHF
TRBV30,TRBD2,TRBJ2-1,CAWRDWASGSYNEQFF
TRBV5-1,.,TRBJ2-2,CASRLNPPDTGELFF
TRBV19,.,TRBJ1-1,CASSMLGVVAEAFF
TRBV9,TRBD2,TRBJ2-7,CASSVEGLATAYEQYF
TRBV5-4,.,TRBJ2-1,CASSYYNEQFF
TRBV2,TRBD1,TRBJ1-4,CASLIADRVGGEKLFF
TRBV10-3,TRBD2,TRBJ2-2,CAIRLAGARTNTGELFF
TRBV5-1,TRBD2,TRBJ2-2,CASSLAGTSGRASNTGELFF
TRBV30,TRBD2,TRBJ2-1,CAWSVPPRGRVYNEQFF
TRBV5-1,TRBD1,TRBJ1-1,CATRRDRLAEAFF
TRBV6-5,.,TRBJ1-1,CASSPPSTEAFF
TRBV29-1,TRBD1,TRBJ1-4,CSVVNRGRTNEKLFF
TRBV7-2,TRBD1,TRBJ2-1,CASSTTGAHNEQFF
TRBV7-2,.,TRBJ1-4,CASSPYRAPNEKLFF
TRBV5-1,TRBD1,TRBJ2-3,CASSLQGLGTDTQYF
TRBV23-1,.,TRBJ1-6,CASRPFGVDCSPLHF
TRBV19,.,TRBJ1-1,CASSLYSGGTEAFF
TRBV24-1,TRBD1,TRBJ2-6,CATSGTGEAGANVLTF
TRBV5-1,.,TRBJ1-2,CASSITQGEDYGYTF
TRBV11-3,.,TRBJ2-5,CASSLGTGLETQYF
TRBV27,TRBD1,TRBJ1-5,CASSLTGGQPQHF
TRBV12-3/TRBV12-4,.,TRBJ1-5,CASSVTANQPQHF
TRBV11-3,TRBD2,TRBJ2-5,CASSLGLAGKETQYF
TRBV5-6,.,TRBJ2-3,CASSLVALTTDTQYF
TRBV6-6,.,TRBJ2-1,CASSYPGNEQFF
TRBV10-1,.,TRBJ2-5,CASSSNSASKYF
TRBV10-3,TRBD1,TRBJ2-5,CAISEPAGQGETQYF
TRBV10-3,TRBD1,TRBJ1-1,CAISWTGESRNTEAFF
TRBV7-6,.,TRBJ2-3,CASSLAVADPRTDTQYF
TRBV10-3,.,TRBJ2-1,CAISESRSGGYDNEQFF
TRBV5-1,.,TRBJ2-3,CASSQEGGDTQYF